This entry describes one T cell receptor beta chain. Its antigen remains unknown. Clones were read by immunoSEQ multiplex PCR, and TCRdb kept only the in-frame ones, dropping some. There are 64,000 or so clones in the sample; 75% to 80% occur only once, and about 0.9% lies in the top ten. The data were taken from a study of memory CD4+ T cells and cytomegalovirus serostatus. Study-level points and caveats: About 40% of the roughly 150 known CMV-associated TCRbeta sequences appeared in CD4+ memory.

The germline gives CDR1 KGHSH, CDR2 LQKENI. After removal of 2 bases from V and 3 bases from J, the junction contained 0 bases not matched to a gene. The length of the CDR3 is 13 residues. The sort gate was single viable CD3+CD4+CD8-CD45RO+ cells for memory CD4+ T cells. CMV serostatus came from serum IgG against pp150, pp28, p38, p52. Total CD4+ T cells were enriched by CD4 positive selection. Sequencing was done on a sample of memory CD4+ T cells from blood. The chain uses TRBV18 and TRBJ2-5; 7 bases are shared with TRBD1. This clonotype was obtained from an adult in good health and CMV-seronegative. The CDR3 DNA follows: TGTGCCAGCTCACCAGGGACAGAAGAGACCCAGTACTTC. Residues: CASSPGTEETQYF. The whole variable domain, filled in from reference TRBV18 and TRBJ2-5, reads NAGVMQNPRHLVRRRGQEARLRCSPMKGHSHVYWYRQLPEEGLKFMVYLQKENIIDESGMPKERFSAEFPKEGPSILRIQQVVRGDSAAYFCASSPGTEETQYFGPGTRLLVL.